This T cell receptor beta chain is drawn from a study of T cells after yellow fever vaccination. At least ten counts were recorded for this clonotype. Antigen: not known. Making TCR cDNA involved 5'RACE template switching, which added UMIs and a universal primer site. TCRdb called the 5' RACE reads again in MiXCR, with one record for every CDR3 protein. The data hold roughly 340,000 distinct CDR3 sequences, with 8.7% observed a single time. Study conclusions and caveats: The secondary response was weaker, and its peak arrived faster, on day 5 versus 15. Most primary-vaccination clones reappeared after the booster (about 97% CD4, about 87% CD8).

Germline assignment: CDR1 SGHVS and CDR2 FQNEAQ. Germline trimming cut 7 bases from V and 6 bases from J; bases unmatched to any gene: 7. The length of the CDR3 is 15 residues. The specimen comprised PBMCs, sampled on the day of the first yellow fever vaccination. The sequence was collected from a man aged 18 to 30 who received the YFV17D yellow fever vaccine. The chain has TRBV7-8 and TRBJ2-3, with 13 bases lining up with TRBD2. Written as DNA, the CDR3 is TGTGCCAGCACCCCCGGGACTAGCGGGGTCGATACGCAGTATTTT. Its translation: CASTPGTSGVDTQYF.